This paragraph reports one T cell receptor beta chain. This clonotype was recorded many times. What antigen it recognizes has not been identified. No base quality information exists; no much larger clone differs at one position. Amplification of TCR beta CDR3 regions was carried out from RNA transcripts. A first-round RT-PCR of the TCR CDR3 used the HTBI primer set with the Qiagen OneStep RT-PCR kit. Libraries were constructed in a second round of multiplex PCR, after which size selection and purification were performed. The libraries were sequenced on an Illumina HiSeq2000 using paired-end 100 bp reads. On the study's bioinformatics: SOAPnuke was used to process the raw data, throwing out any read that contained adapters or uncalled bases, had a mean Phred below 15, or lacked an exact constant-primer or identifier match. High-quality paired reads were merged using COPE v1.2.5, and each unique nucleotide sequence was defined as a clonotype. MiTCR v1.1 was used to align clonotypes to the IMGT TRBV, TRBD and TRBJ reference segments. The analysis included only V-J combinations with a frequency above 0.0001, which together covered 99.2% of the repertoires. The TCS score was defined as F50 (clonal expansion) divided by E x V (chaos), with BLOSUM62-based TCRdist calculated between CDR3 peptides within each V-J. Welch's t-statistics and random forest reduced approximately 520 V-J features to roughly 13, which were used in a naive Bayes classifier (R e1071). TCRdb took the public reads, trimmed them with fastp at Q25, ran MiXCR for clone calling and kept in-frame beta chains. Identical CDR3 protein sequences are pooled into one entry, listed with their most common genes and DNA. The authors' filters were not applied to this entry. The sample table holds a few hundred thousand distinct CDR3 sequences, of which 13% were seen once. Less than 10% of the sample rests with the top ten.

The germline V gene (reference sequence) specifies SEHNR as CDR1 and FQNEAQ as CDR2. V loses 0 bases of germline sequence and J loses 0 bases, and the interval between the two ends is 9 bases. Counted from cysteine to phenylalanine, this CDR3 has 16 amino acids. The read is trimmed to its CDR3 DNA, 48 bases read in frame from base 1. The source of the sample is a study of T cells in Graves' hyperthyroidism and ophthalmopathy (dated by TCRdb to the late 2010s). In terms of the full investigation: Peripheral blood samples were taken at initial diagnosis, before any treatment was given. To identify distinguishing TCR V-J signatures, a discovery cohort of about 100 patients was used, comprising 40 to 45 with Graves' ophthalmopathy and around 60 with stable Graves' hyperthyroidism. Following sampling, methimazole starting at 30 mg daily was given to hyperthyroidism patients, and high-dose intravenous methylprednisolone was given to ophthalmopathy patients. Thyroid tissue and blood T-cell repertoires from six Graves' hyperthyroidism patients were also compared in the study. The 100 discovery patients were randomly split 7:3 into training and test sets. An independent validation cohort of around 20 hyperthyroidism patients and approximately 17 patients who later progressed to ophthalmopathy tested prospective prediction of ophthalmopathy. TCR Vbeta CDR3 sequencing of around 130 peripheral blood samples (over 40 ophthalmopathy, 70 to 85 hyperthyroidism and roughly 17 progressor patients) is reported in the paper.

Study-wide findings and limitations: Sample size was not statistically predetermined, and investigators were not blinded to group allocation. Most expanded thyroid clonotypes (frequency above 0.001) were also found in blood, which suggests that blood repertoires may mirror thyroid immune responses. In cross-validation, a model built on a 13 V-J signature told ophthalmopathy apart from stable hyperthyroidism with 87.88% sensitivity and about 81% specificity, and in testing the same model reached 80%/75%. In validation, progression to ophthalmopathy was predicted by the model with roughly 71% sensitivity and 72% to 80% specificity, a median of around 6.5 months before onset.

Stable Graves' hyperthyroidism was defined as the absence of progression to ophthalmopathy over 18 months of follow-up. The hyperthyroidism patients were between 18 and 65 years old and newly diagnosed, with a disease duration of less than 2 months. Exclusion was applied to patients with uncontrolled infections, other autoimmune diseases, pregnancy or lactation. Diagnoses were established on the basis of clinical symptoms, serum thyroxine and TRAb, thyroid ultrasound, and orbital computed tomography. PBMCs were isolated from about 10 ml of fresh peripheral blood by Ficoll-Paque density gradient centrifugation. Total RNA was extracted with Trizol reagent, and quality was checked on an Agilent 2100 Bioanalyzer.

Sequences were obtained from blood. The sequence derives from a woman aged 18-29 years with Graves' hyperthyroidism. The sequence links TRBV7-9 to TRBJ2-1; there is no confident call for the D gene. The CDR3 here reads CASSLARPSSYNEQFF. The nucleotide sequence is TGTGCCAGCAGCTTAGCGAGACCCAGCTCCTACAATGAGCAGTTCTTC.